This T cell receptor (beta chain) was retrieved from a study of T cell responses to AZD1222 COVID-19 vaccine. CDR1 is KGHSH, CDR2 LQKENI, per germline. The V and J ends lost 5 bases and 0 bases respectively, with 13 bases between them. The CDR3 has 15 residues. Some clones are missing from TCRdb's copy, which holds only in-frame ones; the method was immunoSEQ multiplex PCR. The data hold 70,000 to 95,000 clones, with around 83% observed a single time. Sample: peripheral blood, taken 28 days after the second AZD1222 dose. The receptor was derived from an adult who received the AZD1222 COVID-19 vaccine. This sequence joins TRBV18 and TRBJ1-1, with D perhaps TRBD1 (5 bases). DNA of the CDR3: TGTGCCAGCTCATGGGGGGATCCGATGAACACTGAAGCTTTCTTT. This gives the protein CASSWGDPMNTEAFF.